This TCR beta chain was found in a study of response to subunit inactivated influenza vaccine. As for this clonotype: One end of the junction does not line up with germline, which may come from a read error.

Germline V gives CDR1 SSHAT, CDR2 FNYEAQ (reference sequence). The CDR3 extends over 15 amino acids. MiXCR was run by TCRdb on the RT-PCR reads, yielding one entry per CDR3 protein. The sample shows more than 600,000 distinct CDR3 sequences, about 18% of them seen only once. This chain links TRBV7-7 with TRBJ2-2; D unresolved. The material was PBMCs from blood, obtained 5 days after vaccination. This TCR was recovered from a man aged 50 to 59 who received an inactivated influenza vaccine. The DNA for the CDR3 is TGTGCTAGCAGCTCCAGTGAACTTCACACCGGGGAGCTGTTTTTT. Encoded protein: CASSSSELHTGELFF.